The clone carrying this TCR beta chain came up a few times. The data belong to a study of blood T cell repertoires in COVID-19. The J segment lost 6 bases and the V segment lost 6 bases, leaving 12 bases of the junction unmatched. CDR1 MNHEY and CDR2 SVGAGI come from the germline V gene. CDR3 length: 15 residues. TCRdb's table, derived via immunoSEQ multiplex PCR, lists solely in-frame clones and lacks some. This sample has 45,000 to 55,000 clones; around 68% occur once, and the top ten carry about 9%. The chain combines TRBV6-5 with TRBJ2-5; TRBD1 aligns across 8 bases. What was sequenced was peripheral blood. The receptor comes from a woman between 70 and 85 years old with acute or convalescent COVID-19. The CDR3 DNA is TGTGCCAGCAGGTACGGACAGGGAGCGGTGAAGACCCAGTACTTC. Translation gives CASRYGQGAVKTQYF.